Listed below are T cell receptor beta chains from one sample, sequenced in a study of T cells in Graves' hyperthyroidism and ophthalmopathy. Using its own MiXCR run on the multiplex PCR reads, TCRdb lists one record per CDR3 protein. The top ten clones hold 26% of a sample with some 550,000 distinct CDR3 sequences, less than 25% of them seen once. Sequencing was performed on blood. All receptors come from a man younger than 35 with Graves' hyperthyroidism. The CDR3 runs from the conserved cysteine through the conserved F or W. A D gene is named only where the DNA matches it firmly. Clone size is given for some rows only: seen once, a few or many times, or a class if the clone is expanded.

14	TRBD1	TRBV10-3	TRBJ1-1	NA	TGTGCCATCAGTGACGGGACAGGGAACACTGAAGCTTTCTTT	CAISDGTGNTEAFF
12	NA	TRBV15	TRBJ2-5	few	TGTGCCACCAGCAGAATACGAGAGACCCAGTACTTC	CATSRIRETQYF
15	TRBD1	TRBV6-5	TRBJ1-2	NA	TGTGCCAGCAGTTATTCTTCGGACAGGGGTAGGGGCTACACCTTC	CASSYSSDRGRGYTF
13	TRBD2	TRBV27	TRBJ2-7	many	TGTGCCACGGCGGGGGGCGGTTCCTACGAGCAGTACTTC	CATAGGGSYEQYF
13	NA	TRBV6-5	TRBJ1-2	many	TGTGCCAGCAGTTACGACGGAAATTCTGGCTACACCTTC	CASSYDGNSGYTF
12	NA	TRBV12-3/TRBV12-4	TRBJ1-2	many	TGTGCCAGCTCCCGGCCCCGCTATGGCTACACCTTC	CASSRPRYGYTF
14	NA	TRBV24-1	TRBJ2-2	many	TGTGCCACCAGTGATTCGCAGGCACCGGAGGAGCTGTTTTTT	CATSDSQAPEELFF
13	NA	TRBV7-2	TRBJ1-5	many	TGTGCCAGCAGCTCACAGGGAGCTCAGCCCCAGCATTTT	CASSSQGAQPQHF
13	NA	TRBV12-3/TRBV12-4	TRBJ2-7	few	TGTGCCAGCAGACAGACAGCCAGCTACGAGCAGTACTTC	CASRQTASYEQYF
12	NA	TRBV12-3/TRBV12-4	TRBJ1-1	NA	TGTGCCAGCAGCAAGCCGGGACATGCGGCTTTCTTT	CASSKPGHAAFF
13	TRBD1	TRBV2	TRBJ1-1	many	TGTGCCAGCAGCGAGGGGGCGCGGACTGAAGCTTTCTTT	CASSEGARTEAFF
13	TRBD1	TRBV5-1	TRBJ1-2	many	TGCGCCAGCAGCTTAACAACAGGGGATGGCTACACCTTC	CASSLTTGDGYTF
16	TRBD1	TRBV10-3	TRBJ2-5	NA	TGTGCCATCAGTGCCGGGACAGCTACTTCCCAAGAGACCCAGTACTTC	CAISAGTATSQETQYF
14	TRBD1	TRBV10-3	TRBJ2-7	many	TGTGCCATCAGGGGACAGCTTGGCCCCTACGAGCAGTACTTC	CAIRGQLGPYEQYF
14	TRBD1	TRBV5-1	TRBJ1-1	once	TGCGCCAGCAGCGTGTTACAGGGGGCGCGAGTGGCTTTCTTT	CASSVLQGARVAFF
15	TRBD1	TRBV6-5	TRBJ1-3	NA	TGTGCCAGCAGTTTAGACGGGACAGAAGGAAACACCATATATTTT	CASSLDGTEGNTIYF
11	TRBD1	TRBV20-1	TRBJ2-7	many	TGCAGTGGGACAGGCACCTACGAGCAGTACTTC	CSGTGTYEQYF
14	NA	TRBV20-1	TRBJ2-2	once	TGCAGTGCCCGCCGAGGGGACATGTGGGGGGAGCTGTTTTTT	CSARRGDMWGELFF
13	TRBD1	TRBV7-9	TRBJ1-1	many	TGTGCCAGCTCTAAACAGGGGGGGACTGAAGCTTTCTTT	CASSKQGGTEAFF
18	NA	TRBV27	TRBJ1-5	NA	TGTTCCAGCAGTTTATCGGCGCAGGTCTCCGCGGGCAATCAGCCCCAGCATTTT	CSSSLSAQVSAGNQPQHF
15	TRBD1	TRBV6-1	TRBJ2-5	many	TGTGCCAGCGCGGAGACAGGGGCGATCCAAGAGACCCAGTACTTC	CASAETGAIQETQYF
13	TRBD1	TRBV29-1	TRBJ2-5	many	TGCAGCGTCGCACAGGGGACCCAAGAGACCCAGTACTTC	CSVAQGTQETQYF
14	NA	TRBV5-5	TRBJ2-7	few	TGTGCCAGCAGCCCGCGGCAGGGAATCCACGAGCAGTACTTC	CASSPRQGIHEQYF
14	TRBD2	TRBV20-1	TRBJ2-7	NA	TGCAGTGCTAGAGGACTAGCGGGAGAAGTCGAGCAGTACTTC	CSARGLAGEVEQYF
14	NA	TRBV5-1	TRBJ2-5	few	TGCGCCAGCAGCTACAACAGGGTCGGCGAGACCCAGTACTTC	CASSYNRVGETQYF
13	NA	TRBV4-1	TRBJ2-7	many	TGCGCCAGCAGCCAAGCCAGAAGTTACGAGCAGTACTTC	CASSQARSYEQYF
14	NA	TRBV19	TRBJ1-2	many	TGTGCCAGTACCCTCCCGGGGAGGCCTTATGGCTACACCTTC	CASTLPGRPYGYTF
11	NA	TRBV2	TRBJ2-5	many	TGTGCCAGCAGTTGGCAAGAGACCCAGTACTTC	CASSWQETQYF
17	TRBD1	TRBV6-1	TRBJ2-3	few	TGTGCCAGCAGTGAAATAACCGGGACAGGGTACACAGATACGCAGTATTTT	CASSEITGTGYTDTQYF
13	TRBD1	TRBV15	TRBJ1-1	many	TGTGCCACCAGCAGGGACAGGGCCACTGAAGCTTTCTTT	CATSRDRATEAFF
16	NA	TRBV19	TRBJ1-5	many	TGTGCCAGTAGTCTCGGACCGGCGAATGGCAATCAGCCCCAGCATTTT	CASSLGPANGNQPQHF
15	TRBD1	TRBV27	TRBJ2-7	many	TGTGCCAGCAGCCGAACAGGGGGTAGGGCCTACGAGCAGTACTTC	CASSRTGGRAYEQYF
15	NA	TRBV19	TRBJ1-5	many	TGTGCCAGCCGTGACAGGTCCAGGGGCAATCAGCCCCAGCATTTT	CASRDRSRGNQPQHF
17	TRBD1	TRBV4-1	TRBJ1-1	many	TGCGCCAGCAGCCAAGGACCAGGGGGGCTGTCGGACACTGAAGCTTTCTTT	CASSQGPGGLSDTEAFF
16	NA	TRBV20-1	TRBJ1-5	many	TGCAGTGCTAGAGCAGGGGTAGGCCAACTAACTCAGCCCCAGCATTTT	CSARAGVGQLTQPQHF
14	NA	TRBV30	TRBJ1-5	many	TGTGCCTGGAGTCGCCCGAGGGACCTTCAGCCCCAGCATTTT	CAWSRPRDLQPQHF
12	NA	TRBV30	TRBJ2-7	NA	TGTGCCTGGAGTGTAGCCATGGACGAGCAGTACTTC	CAWSVAMDEQYF
15	NA	TRBV12-3/TRBV12-4	TRBJ2-5	many	TGTGCCAGCAGTCCCAGCCAGGGTCTACAAGAGACCCAGTACTTC	CASSPSQGLQETQYF
15	NA	TRBV6-1	TRBJ2-5	NA	TGTGCCAGCAGGGTCGAGGGGGGGCCTCAAGAGACCCAGTACTTC	CASRVEGGPQETQYF